In this sample, the clone carrying this T cell receptor beta chain turned up a few times. Trimming pared 1 base from V and 6 bases from J, leaving 13 bases between. This CDR3 is built from 14 residues. Germline values: CDR1 SGHAT, CDR2 FQNNGV. This entry is derived from a study of T cells in Graves' hyperthyroidism and ophthalmopathy. Subjects aged 18 to 65 presented with newly diagnosed hyperthyroidism of less than 2 months' duration. Each diagnosis was grounded in clinical symptoms, serum thyroxine and TRAb, thyroid ultrasound, and orbital computed tomography. There were TCR beta CDR3 regions amplified from RNA transcripts. With the HTBI primer set, the TCR CDR3 went through a first round of RT-PCR. TCRdb itself ran the multiplex PCR reads through MiXCR, one entry per CDR3 protein. This repertoire shows around 340,000 distinct CDR3 sequences, over 11% found once; its top ten account for approximately 23%.

The sequenced sample was blood. This sequence was found in a woman aged 25 to 45 with Graves' hyperthyroidism. The J gene is TRBJ2-7, the V gene TRBV11-2; possibly TRBD2 for D (6 bases). The CDR3 DNA reads TGTGCCAGCAGCTTAGCGGGGGATTTGGGCGAGCAGTACTTC. Translated: CASSLAGDLGEQYF.